This T cell receptor (beta chain) was retrieved from a study of shared clonotypes between healthy human individuals. The repertoire was sequenced with immunoSEQ multiplex PCR; TCRdb's copy has only in-frame clones and lacks some. The sample lists 500,000 to 550,000 clones, 95% to 97% occurring once. Donors comprised healthy HIV-negative adults lacking recent acute infections or vaccinations. The V end lost 5 bases, the J end lost 7 bases, and 18 bases lay between the germline ends. Germline V lookup: CDR1 KGHSH, CDR2 LQKENI. This CDR3 has 14 residues. The sequenced sample was naive CD4+ T cells sorted from blood. Subset given: CD45RA+ positively selected. The receptor was isolated from a woman aged 30 to 39 in good health. The V gene is TRBV18, the J gene TRBJ2-7; tentatively, D is TRBD1 (6 bases). The CDR3 DNA reads as TGTGCCAGCTCAGCAACCAACAGGGTATGGGAGCAGTACTTC. Translating it yields CASSATNRVWEQYF. Using reference TRBV18 and TRBJ2-7 for the parts outside the CDR3, the full variable domain is NAGVMQNPRHLVRRRGQEARLRCSPMKGHSHVYWYRQLPEEGLKFMVYLQKENIIDESGMPKERFSAEFPKEGPSILRIQQVVRGDSAAYFCASSATNRVWEQYFGPGTRLTVT.